This TCR beta chain appears in the sequencing data of a study of vaccination and CD4 T cells after COVID-19. Background on the study: Post-vaccine sampling followed dose two by a median about 69 days (range 14 to 241).

The sample holds a few counts of this clonotype. The antigen is unknown. The germline V gene encodes CDR1 SGHTA and CDR2 FQGNSA. This CDR3 is built from 13 residues. Trimming took 5 bases from V and 2 from J, leaving 10 bases between them. Once obtained from cultured CD4+ T cells, the DNA was sequenced using the Oncomine TCR Beta short-read assay. TCRdb ran MiXCR on the PCR reads and lists one entry per CDR3 protein. This repertoire shows around 3,000 distinct CDR3 sequences, around 32% found once; its top ten account for roughly 65%. Stated treatment: 10-day PBMC culture with coronavirus spike peptide pools or control peptides (ViraFEST assay). From the unexposed donor, CD4+ T cells were collected ahead of the COVID-19 pandemic (2011-2018).

Source material: CD4+ T cells from blood, cultured in vitro. This TCR was recovered from a human donor in good health. V usage is TRBV7-2 and J usage is TRBJ2-7; D tentatively fits TRBD1 or TRBD2 (5 bases each). The CDR3 sequence: CASSLGRPYEQYF. The CDR3 nucleotides read TGTGCCAGCAGCCTGGGACGGCCCTACGAGCAGTACTTC.